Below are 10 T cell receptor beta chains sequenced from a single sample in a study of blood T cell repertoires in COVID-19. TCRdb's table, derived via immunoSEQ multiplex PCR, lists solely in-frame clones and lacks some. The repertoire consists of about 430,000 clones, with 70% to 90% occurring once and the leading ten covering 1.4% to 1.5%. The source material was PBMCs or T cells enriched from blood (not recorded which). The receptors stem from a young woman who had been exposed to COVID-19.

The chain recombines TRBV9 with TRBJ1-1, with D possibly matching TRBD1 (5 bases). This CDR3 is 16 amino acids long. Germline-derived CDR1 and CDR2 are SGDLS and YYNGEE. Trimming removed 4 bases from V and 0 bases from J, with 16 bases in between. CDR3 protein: CASSPEAGHMNTEAFF. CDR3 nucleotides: TGTGCCAGCAGCCCCGAAGCTGGACATATGAACACTGAAGCTTTCTTT.

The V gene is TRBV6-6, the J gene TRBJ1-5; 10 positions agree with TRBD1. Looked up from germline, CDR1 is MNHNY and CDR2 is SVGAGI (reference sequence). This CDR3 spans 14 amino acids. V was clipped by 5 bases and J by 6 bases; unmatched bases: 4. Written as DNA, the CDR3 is TGTGCCAGCAGTGCGGACAGGGGGTTTCAGCCCCAGCATTTT. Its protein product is CASSADRGFQPQHF.

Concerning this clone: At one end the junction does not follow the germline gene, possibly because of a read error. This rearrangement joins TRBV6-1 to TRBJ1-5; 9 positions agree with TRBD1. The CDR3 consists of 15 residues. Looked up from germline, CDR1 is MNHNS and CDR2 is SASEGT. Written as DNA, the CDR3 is TGTGCCAGCCGTGAGGACAGGGGCAGCAATCAGCCCCAGCATTTT. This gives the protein CASREDRGSNQPQHF.

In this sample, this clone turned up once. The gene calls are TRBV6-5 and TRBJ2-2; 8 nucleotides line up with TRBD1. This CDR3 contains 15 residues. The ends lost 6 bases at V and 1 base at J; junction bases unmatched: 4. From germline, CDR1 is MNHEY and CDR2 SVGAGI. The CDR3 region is CASSFGQGNTGELFF. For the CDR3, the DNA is TGTGCCAGCAGCTTCGGACAGGGGAACACCGGGGAGCTGTTTTTT.

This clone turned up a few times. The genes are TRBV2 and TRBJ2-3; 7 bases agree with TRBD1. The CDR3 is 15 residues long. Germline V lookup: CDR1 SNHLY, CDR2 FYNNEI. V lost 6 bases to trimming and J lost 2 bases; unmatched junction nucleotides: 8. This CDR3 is CASRKQTGPTDTQYF. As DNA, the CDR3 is TGTGCCAGCAGAAAACAGACAGGGCCCACAGATACGCAGTATTTT.

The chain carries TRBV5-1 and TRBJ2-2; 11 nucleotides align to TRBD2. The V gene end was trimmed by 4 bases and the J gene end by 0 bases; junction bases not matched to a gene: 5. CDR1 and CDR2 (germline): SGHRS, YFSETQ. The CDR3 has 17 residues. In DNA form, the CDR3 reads TGCGCCAGCAGCAGGACTAGCGGGTCTTCGAACACCGGGGAGCTGTTTTTT. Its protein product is CASSRTSGSSNTGELFF.

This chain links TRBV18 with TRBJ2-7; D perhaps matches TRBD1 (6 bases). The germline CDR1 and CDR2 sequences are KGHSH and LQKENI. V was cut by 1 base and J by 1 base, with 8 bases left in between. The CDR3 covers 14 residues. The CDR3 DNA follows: TGTGCCAGCTCACCACGAGACAGGTCCTACGAGCAGTACTTC. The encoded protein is CASSPRDRSYEQYF.

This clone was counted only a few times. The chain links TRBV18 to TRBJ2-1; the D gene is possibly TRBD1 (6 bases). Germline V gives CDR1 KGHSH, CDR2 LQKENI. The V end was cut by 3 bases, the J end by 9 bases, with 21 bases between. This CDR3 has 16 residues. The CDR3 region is CASSPRQVFVQGEQFF. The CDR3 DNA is TGTGCCAGCTCACCGCGACAGGTTTTCGTTCAAGGTGAGCAGTTCTTC.

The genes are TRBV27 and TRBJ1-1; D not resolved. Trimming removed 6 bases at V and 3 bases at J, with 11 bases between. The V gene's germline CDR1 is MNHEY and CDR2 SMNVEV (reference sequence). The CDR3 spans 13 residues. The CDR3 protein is CASSPIEYTEAFF. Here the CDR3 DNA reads TGTGCCAGCAGCCCCATAGAGTACACTGAAGCTTTCTTT.

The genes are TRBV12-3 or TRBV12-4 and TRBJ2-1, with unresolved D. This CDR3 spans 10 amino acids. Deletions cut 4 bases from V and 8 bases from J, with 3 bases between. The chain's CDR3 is CASSSYEQFF. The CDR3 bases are TGTGCCAGCAGTTCCTATGAGCAGTTCTTC.